The 24 T cell receptor beta chains below were found in one sample sequenced in a study of long-term antiretroviral therapy in people with HIV. Survey level was the resolution at which the v3.0 immunoSEQ assay ran. Some clones are missing from TCRdb's copy, which holds only in-frame ones; the method was immunoSEQ multiplex PCR. The sample has tens of thousands of clones, roughly 86% seen once. Material: unsorted PBMCs, obtained 0.1 years before starting antiretroviral therapy. These receptors all stem from a woman between 45 and 65 years old with HIV.

The genes are TRBV5-1 and TRBJ2-7, with TRBD2 matching 15 bases. Germline assignment: CDR1 SGHRS and CDR2 YFSETQ. This CDR3 is built from 18 residues. V was pared by 3 bases and J by 0 bases, with 7 bases of the junction left unmatched. The CDR3 sequence: CASSSGLAGGIYSYEQYF. The DNA for the CDR3 is TGCGCCAGCAGCTCTGGACTAGCGGGGGGGATATACTCCTACGAGCAGTACTTC.

The rearrangement uses TRBV30 and TRBJ2-5; TRBD2 matches 8 bases. The J call may be incorrect, as the DNA end agrees better with TRBJ2-7. CDR1 and CDR2 from the germline V gene are GTSNPN and SVGIG (reference sequence). This CDR3 spans 11 amino acids. CDR3 amino acids: CAFGGAYEQYF. The DNA of the CDR3 is TGTGCCTTCGGGGGGGCCTACGAGCAGTACTTC.

CDR3 in amino acids: CASSLVGNSPLHF. The DNA of the CDR3 is TGTGCCAGCAGCTTAGTGGGCAATTCACCCCTCCACTTT. The rearrangement links TRBV7-9 to TRBJ1-6; no clear D gene. The CDR3 is 13 residues long. Per germline, CDR1 SEHNR and CDR2 FQNEAQ (reference sequence). The V end was cut by 1 base, the J end by 7 bases, with 5 bases between.

The chain is built from TRBV7-2 and TRBJ1-2; D is possibly TRBD1 (5 bases). CDR3 length equals 17 residues. Germline loops: CDR1 SGHTA, CDR2 FQGNSA. V was trimmed by 4 bases and J by 5 bases, leaving 23 bases between them. DNA of the CDR3: TGTGCCAGCAGCTCCTCCGTCCGGGAGGGAGGGGTTTATGGCTACACCTTC. Encoded protein: CASSSSVREGGVYGYTF. Using reference TRBV7-2 and TRBJ1-2 for the parts outside the CDR3, the full variable domain is GAGVSQSPSNKVTEKGKDVELRCDPISGHTALYWYRQSLGQGLEFLIYFQGNSAPDKSGLPSDRFSAERTGGSVSTLTIQRTQQEDSAVYLCASSSSVREGGVYGYTFGSGTRLTVV.

CDR3 sequence: CAIPPGGMNTEAFF. DNA for the CDR3: TGTGCCATTCCTCCGGGAGGAATGAACACTGAAGCTTTCTTT. The gene calls are TRBV2 and TRBJ1-1, with D uncertain. The CDR3 covers 14 residues. Germline CDR1 SNHLY, CDR2 FYNNEI. V lost 10 bases to trimming and J lost 0 bases, with 15 bases between them.

This clone has more than one count but fewer than ten. The V call is TRBV7-2, the J call TRBJ1-1; D unresolved. The CDR3 is 12 amino acids. The V end was cut by 5 bases, the J end by 8 bases, with 12 bases between. The V gene's germline CDR1 is SGHTA and CDR2 FQGNSA. The CDR3 loop reads CASSRASEEAFF. The DNA of the CDR3 is TGTGCCAGCAGCAGAGCCTCGGAGGAAGCTTTCTTT.

This clone was seen more than once but under ten times. The chain couples TRBV19 to TRBJ2-7; D might be TRBD2 (5 bases). Germline V gene sequence: CDR1 LNHDA, CDR2 SQIVND (reference sequence). Trimming pared 0 bases from V and 0 bases from J, leaving 9 bases between. The CDR3 length is 15 residues. The CDR3: CASSIDEGGSYEQYF. For the CDR3, the DNA is TGTGCCAGTAGTATAGATGAGGGCGGCTCCTACGAGCAGTACTTC.

The chain has TRBV5-4 and TRBJ2-1; D is ambiguous. CDR1 is SGHNT and CDR2 is YYREEE in the germline V gene (reference sequence). This CDR3 is built from 11 residues. V lost 1 base to trimming and J lost 9 bases, with 5 bases between them. The CDR3 region is CASSLWGEQFF. The DNA of the CDR3 is TGTGCCAGCAGCTTGTGGGGTGAGCAGTTCTTC.

The chain carries TRBV6-5 and TRBJ1-5, with D unresolved. Germline V gene data show CDR1 as MNHEY and CDR2 as SVGAGI. The CDR3 loop spans 13 amino acids. The ends were cut back, 6 bases at V and 3 bases at J, with 9 bases in the middle. The CDR3 DNA follows: TGTGCCAGCAGCGGACGTTACAATCAGCCCCAGCATTTT. Translating it yields CASSGRYNQPQHF.

As to this clone: At one boundary the junction diverges from the germline segment, which might be a read error. This rearrangement joins TRBV6-5 to TRBJ1-1, with D perhaps matching TRBD1 (5 bases). The CDR3 length is 14 residues. Germline CDR1 is MNHEY and CDR2 is SVGAGI. As DNA, the CDR3 is TGTGCCAGCAGTGTGACCGGGGGGAACGCTGAAGCTTTCTTT. Amino acid sequence: CASSVTGGNAEAFF.

Here the CDR3 reads CASSSSTGGYEVETQYF. CDR3 nucleotides: TGTGCCAGCAGCTCTTCGACAGGGGGCTATGAAGTAGAGACCCAGTACTTC. V and J are TRBV7-2 and TRBJ2-5; 10 positions agree with TRBD1. V lost 4 bases, J lost 4 bases, and 12 bases stayed unmatched. The V gene's germline CDR1 is SGHTA and CDR2 FQGNSA. The CDR3 is made up of 17 amino acids.

The CDR3 spells CATWGQAGTEAFF. The CDR3 region has the DNA TGTGCCACCTGGGGCCAGGCGGGCACTGAAGCTTTCTTT. The chain recombines TRBV10-3 with TRBJ1-1; maybe TRBD1 (5 bases). Trimming stripped 10 bases from V and 4 bases from J, with 16 bases between. Per germline, CDR1 ENHRY and CDR2 SYGVKD. This CDR3 contains 13 residues.

J is TRBJ2-3 and V is TRBV2, with D hard to call. V dropped 5 bases and J dropped 1 base, with 4 bases sitting between them. Per the germline V gene, CDR1 is SNHLY and CDR2 is FYNNEI. This CDR3 has 12 residues. The CDR3 is CASSLGTDTQYF. As DNA, the CDR3 is TGTGCCAGCAGTCTAGGCACAGATACGCAGTATTTT.

The chain links TRBV7-3 to TRBJ2-1; a weak D match, TRBD2 (7 bases). The germline V gene encodes CDR1 SGHTA and CDR2 FQGTGA. The V end was cut by 5 bases, the J end by 3 bases, with 17 bases between. This CDR3 contains 16 residues. This CDR3 is CASSRPGGGGYNEQFF. The CDR3 bases are TGTGCCAGCAGCCGGCCCGGGGGCGGGGGCTACAATGAGCAGTTCTTC.

This clone came up once. This rearrangement joins TRBV5-6 to TRBJ2-7; possibly TRBD1 for D (7 bases). The CDR3 spans 15 residues. Germline V gene sequence: CDR1 SGHDT, CDR2 YYEEEE. Between the trimmed V and J ends, which lost 4 bases and 2 bases, there was a span of 16 bases. CDR3 in amino acids: CASSVQDRTTYEQYF. The DNA for the CDR3 is TGTGCCAGCAGCGTGCAGGACAGGACTACCTACGAGCAGTACTTC.

The chain carries TRBV19 and TRBJ2-3; TRBD2 matches at 8 bases. J gave up 0 bases and V 10 bases, and 6 bases lay outside the gene matches. CDR1 LNHDA and CDR2 SQIVND come from the germline V gene (reference sequence). The CDR3 runs 14 residues. The CDR3 reads CATFSSGSTDTQYF. In DNA, the CDR3 is TGTGCCACCTTTTCTAGCGGGAGCACAGATACGCAGTATTTT. Based on the CDR3 plus reference TRBV19 and TRBJ2-3, the full variable domain is DGGITQSPKYLFRKEGQNVTLSCEQNLNHDAMYWYRQDPGQGLRLIYYSQIVNDFQKGDIAEGYSVSREKKESFPLTVTSAQKNPTAFYLCATFSSGSTDTQYFGPGTRLTVL.

The chain is built from TRBV4-1 and TRBJ2-2, with D perhaps matching TRBD1 or TRBD2 (6 bases each). Germline V gene sequence: CDR1 MGHRA, CDR2 YSYEKL. V lost 0 bases, J lost 4 bases, and 12 bases lay in between. This CDR3 spans 16 amino acids. CDR3 in amino acids: CASSQERGLVTGELFF. The CDR3 nucleotides are TGCGCCAGCAGCCAAGAACGGGGGCTAGTCACCGGGGAGCTGTTTTTT.

This chain connects TRBV27 to TRBJ2-7; 7 bases fit TRBD1. This CDR3 comprises 15 residues. J gave up 7 bases and V 3 bases, and 12 bases lay outside the gene matches. Germline values: CDR1 MNHEY, CDR2 SMNVEV (reference sequence). In DNA, the CDR3 is TGTGCCAGCAGTTTCGGGGCAGGGGGTTCCCGGGAGCAGTACTTC. It translates to CASSFGAGGSREQYF.

The chain is built from TRBV10-3 and TRBJ2-2; TRBD2 might be the D (6 bases). The CDR3 contains 16 residues. Trimming shortened V by 2 bases and J by 5 bases, and 15 bases separated the two germline ends. Germline CDR1 reads ENHRY; CDR2 reads SYGVKD. Written as DNA, the CDR3 is TGTGCCATCAGTGAGGTCTGGCGGGGTAGTACCGGGGAGCTGTTTTTT. Encoded protein: CAISEVWRGSTGELFF.

The genes are TRBV19 and TRBJ1-4, with 7 nucleotides matching TRBD1. The length of the CDR3 is 14 residues. Trimming cost V 3 bases and J 4 bases; bases outside gene matches: 2. CDR1 LNHDA and CDR2 SQIVND come from the germline V gene (reference sequence). The CDR3 DNA reads TGTGCCAGTAGTATTCAGGGGGTTAATGAAAAACTGTTTTTT. Translation: CASSIQGVNEKLFF.

The chain has TRBV11-2 and TRBJ1-5, with no clear D. The germline gives CDR1 SGHAT, CDR2 FQNNGV. V lost 1 base to trimming and J lost 0 bases, with 7 bases between them. CDR3 length: 15 residues. The CDR3: CASSLGADSNQPQHF. In DNA form, the CDR3 reads TGTGCCAGCAGCTTAGGGGCAGATAGCAATCAGCCCCAGCATTTT.

The chain joins TRBV19 to TRBJ2-7, with unresolved D. The ends were cut back, 3 bases at V and 6 bases at J, with 12 bases in the middle. The CDR3 contains 13 residues. Germline V gives CDR1 LNHDA, CDR2 SQIVND (reference sequence). CDR3 amino acids: CASSIRLTPEQYF. In DNA, the CDR3 is TGTGCCAGTAGTATCCGACTGACCCCCGAGCAGTACTTC.

Here the CDR3 reads CASSQVVAGGYTF. The DNA for the CDR3 is TGCGCCAGCAGCCAAGTAGTGGCAGGAGGCTACACCTTC. This chain connects TRBV4-3 to TRBJ1-2; D gene unclear. The CDR3 spans 13 residues. Germline V gives CDR1 LGHNA, CDR2 YSLEER. The V gene lost 1 base and the J gene lost 8 bases, with 11 bases spanning the gap.

The sample holds a few counts of this clone. This chain uses TRBV15 with TRBJ1-5, with D unresolved. The ends were cut back, 2 bases at V and 11 bases at J, with 13 bases in the middle. The CDR3 is 13 amino acids. Germline CDR1 is LNHNV and CDR2 is YYDKDF (reference sequence). Here the CDR3 DNA reads TGTGCCACCAGCAGAACGTGGGAGAGGTCCCAGCATTTT. Its translation: CATSRTWERSQHF.